What follows are 17 T cell receptor beta chains derived from one specimen sequenced in a study of blood T cells in healthy people across ages. The second PCR ran about 6 to 11 cycles with a sample-barcoded 5' primer and J-beta primers. In TCRdb, the 5' RACE reads were re-called with MiXCR into one record per CDR3 protein. There are 650,000 to 700,000 distinct CDR3 sequences in the sample; more than 45% occur only once, and approximately 12% lies in the top ten. Sequencing input: blood. These receptors were taken from a woman of 80 years or more in good health.

V is TRBV29-1 and J is TRBJ1-2; TRBD1 agrees at 7 bases. The ends lost 4 bases at V and 4 bases at J; junction bases unmatched: 3. The CDR3 runs 12 residues. CDR1 is SQVTM and CDR2 is ANQGSEA in the germline V gene. The CDR3, as DNA: TGCAGCGTTGCTAGGACAGGCTATGGCTACACCTTC. Translation gives CSVARTGYGYTF.

V usage is TRBV11-3 and J usage is TRBJ1-1; TRBD1 matches at 7 bases. CDR3 length: 15 amino acids. V lost 5 bases and J lost 1; bases outside the gene matches: 7. Germline V gives CDR1 SGHNT, CDR2 YENEEA. The CDR3 DNA is TGTGCCAGCAGCCCAGGGGACAGCCGGAACACTGAAGCTTTCTTT. Encoded protein: CASSPGDSRNTEAFF.

This clonotype showed up many times. The CDR3 nucleotides are TGCGCCAGCAGCTTGGCGTCGGCCCCGTGGTTCTTC. This sequence encodes CASSLASAPWFF. V usage is TRBV5-1 and J usage is TRBJ2-1, with D unclear. The germline V gene has CDR1 SGHRS and CDR2 YFSETQ. V shed 0 bases and J shed 15 bases, with 13 bases lying between them. This CDR3 contains 12 residues.

This chain joins TRBV20-1 and TRBJ2-7; D gene ambiguous. Near its end, the DNA agrees better with TRBJ2-5, so the J call may be wrong. The CDR3 spans 12 residues. Germline V gene sequence: CDR1 DFQATT, CDR2 SNEGSKA (reference sequence). As DNA, the CDR3 is TGCAGTGCTAGGGAAGCCAAGGAGACCCAGTACTTC. It is translated as CSAREAKETQYF.

In the case of this clonotype: Just one base apart from a much larger clone, this may be a read error. This sequence joins TRBV7-8 and TRBJ2-5, with a possible D match to TRBD2 (7 bases). There are 14 residues in the CDR3. Trimming pared 2 bases from V and 11 bases from J, leaving 18 bases between. Looked up from germline, CDR1 is SGHVS and CDR2 is FQNEAQ. The CDR3 DNA is TGTGCCAGCAGCTTAAGATCGGGGGGCGGTGAGCAGTACTTC. The encoded protein is CASSLRSGGGEQYF.

Many counts were recorded for this clonotype. The chain is built from TRBV7-2 and TRBJ2-7; no firm D call. CDR3 length: 13 residues. Deletions cut 5 bases from V and 2 bases from J, with 10 bases between. Germline CDR1 is SGHTA and CDR2 is FQGNSA. CDR3 coding DNA: TGTGCCAGCAGCGCCTCCCGGGCCTACGAGCAGTACTTC. Protein: CASSASRAYEQYF.

This clonotype was seen ten or more times. The V call is TRBV20-1, the J call TRBJ2-7, with D possibly matching TRBD2 (5 bases). The CDR3 sequence is 15 residues long. V dropped 4 bases and J dropped 0 bases, with 16 bases sitting between them. The germline gives CDR1 DFQATT, CDR2 SNEGSKA (reference sequence). CDR3 protein: CSATPPGSSSYEQYF. Written as DNA, the CDR3 is TGCAGTGCTACCCCCCCGGGGTCAAGCTCCTACGAGCAGTACTTC.

The genes are TRBV2 and TRBJ1-1, with 7 bases matching TRBD1. CDR1 is SNHLY and CDR2 is FYNNEI in the germline V gene. CDR3 size: 13 residues. V was pared by 8 bases and J by 3 bases, with 6 bases of the junction left unmatched. CDR3 in amino acids: CASGRQGDTEAFF. The CDR3 region has the DNA TGTGCCAGCGGTAGACAGGGAGACACTGAAGCTTTCTTT.

In this sample, this clonotype turned up many times. The rearrangement joins TRBV7-9 to TRBJ2-3; the D is unclear. Germline-derived CDR1 and CDR2 are SEHNR and FQNEAQ (reference sequence). The CDR3 extends over 14 amino acids. V was clipped by 3 bases and J by 0 bases, with 7 bases between them. The CDR3 is CASSFLFSTDTQYF. In DNA, the CDR3 is TGTGCCAGCAGCTTCCTATTCAGCACAGATACGCAGTATTTT.

Ten or more counts support this clonotype. The chain recombines TRBV21-1 with TRBJ2-7; TRBD2 reflects the table's D call only, with no check against the DNA. TRBV21-1 is tagged as a pseudogene. This CDR3 is built from 15 residues. CDR3 nucleotides: TGTGCCAGCAGCAAACGAGGGCCCCAGGGCTACGAGCAGTACTTC. Encoded protein: CASSKRGPQGYEQYF.

The rearrangement joins TRBV7-2 to TRBJ2-3; no definite D call. V shed 5 bases and J shed 1 base, with 13 bases lying between them. This CDR3 has 15 residues. Germline V lookup: CDR1 SGHTA, CDR2 FQGNSA. The CDR3 loop is CASSPRPGRTDTQYF. In DNA form, the CDR3 reads TGTGCCAGCAGCCCCCGGCCCGGCCGCACAGATACGCAGTATTTT. Using reference TRBV7-2 and TRBJ2-3 for the parts outside the CDR3, the full variable domain is GAGVSQSPSNKVTEKGKDVELRCDPISGHTALYWYRQSLGQGLEFLIYFQGNSAPDKSGLPSDRFSAERTGGSVSTLTIQRTQQEDSAVYLCASSPRPGRTDTQYFGPGTRLTVL.

The rearrangement uses TRBV10-3 and TRBJ2-1; D is unresolved. The CDR3 extends over 12 amino acids. V was pared by 2 bases and J by 9 bases, with 8 bases between. From germline, CDR1 is ENHRY and CDR2 SYGVKD. The CDR3, as DNA: TGTGCCATCAGTGAGCCCCGGGCTGAGCAGTTCTTC. This codes for CAISEPRAEQFF.

The chain is built from TRBV6-5 and TRBJ1-4; D call uncertain. The CDR3 loop spans 15 amino acids. V shed 5 bases and J shed 3 bases, with 13 bases lying between them. Germline V lookup: CDR1 MNHEY, CDR2 SVGAGI. CDR3 amino acids: CASSQDESSNEKLFF. The CDR3 nucleotides read TGTGCCAGCAGTCAGGATGAATCTTCTAATGAAAAACTGTTTTTT.

The chain combines TRBV6-6 with TRBJ1-5, with 8 bases fitting TRBD1. Unmatched junction bases numbered 7, after V lost 2 bases and J lost 1 base. The CDR3 is made up of 17 amino acids. Germline loops: CDR1 MNHNY, CDR2 SVGAGI (reference sequence). CDR3 sequence (DNA): TGTGCCAGCAGTTACCGCGGGCAGGGGGCAAGCAATCAGCCCCAGCATTTT. This translates into CASSYRGQGASNQPQHF.

This chain joins TRBV29-1 and TRBJ1-2; perhaps TRBD1 as D (6 bases). V shed 6 bases and J shed 8 bases, with 16 bases lying between them. CDR3 length equals 12 residues. Germline CDR1 reads SQVTM; CDR2 reads ANQGSEA. The CDR3 spells CSVQGYLGGYTF. CDR3 nucleotides: TGCAGCGTACAGGGATATCTGGGGGGCTACACCTTC. The entire variable domain, with the rest obtained from reference TRBV29-1 and TRBJ1-2, is as follows: SAVISQKPSRDICQRGTSLTIQCQVDSQVTMMFWYRQQPGQSLTLIATANQGSEATYESGFVIDKFPISRPNLTFSTLTVSNMSPEDSSIYLCSVQGYLGGYTFGSGTRLTVV.

There are many counts of this clonotype. The chain employs TRBV12-3 or TRBV12-4 and TRBJ2-3; no clear D. The CDR3 contains 13 residues. The V and J ends lost 7 bases and 0 bases respectively, with 8 bases between them. The CDR3 coding sequence is TGTGCCAGCAAGGGAAGGAGCACAGATACGCAGTATTTT. Translated, it gives CASKGRSTDTQYF.

As to this clonotype: A single base separates this from a much larger clone, so it may be a read error. The genes are TRBV30 and TRBJ2-1; D possibly corresponds to TRBD2 (5 bases). Germline values: CDR1 GTSNPN, CDR2 SVGIG (reference sequence). There are 12 residues in the CDR3. DNA of the CDR3: TGTGCCGGGAGTACGCGGCTACCGGAGCAGTTCTTC. Translating it yields CAGSTRLPEQFF.